This passage covers 25 T cell receptor beta chains from one sample sequenced in a study of cytomegalovirus exposure and HLA in healthy donors. The PCR contained 60 Vbeta and 13 Jbeta primers. Assay used: immunoSEQ multiplex PCR; TCRdb lists only in-frame clones, some missing. The sample gives some 110,000 clones, 80% to 85% of which show up once; approximately 0.99% is in the top ten. The sample consisted of PBMCs. All receptors come from a woman in her 30s in good health and CMV-seronegative.

The sample holds one count of this clone. The V call is TRBV28, the J call TRBJ2-6; 9 positions match TRBD1. In germline, CDR1 is MDHEN, CDR2 SYDVKM. The CDR3 sequence is 18 residues long. V lost 8 bases and J lost 0; bases outside the gene matches: 11. Here the CDR3 reads CASGFNRGQSSGANVLTF. The CDR3 DNA reads as TGTGCCAGCGGGTTTAACAGGGGGCAAAGCTCTGGGGCCAACGTCCTGACTTTC.

This chain connects TRBV5-1 to TRBJ1-6; TRBD1 might be the D (6 bases). Deletions cut 1 base from V and 4 bases from J, with 6 bases between. The CDR3 length is 14 residues. Germline V gives CDR1 SGHRS, CDR2 YFSETQ. The CDR3 sequence is CASSLQGYNSPLHF. For the CDR3, the DNA is TGCGCCAGCAGCTTGCAGGGGTATAATTCACCCCTCCACTTT.

Remarks on this clone: Relative to the germline gene, one junction end is altered; a read error may explain this. J is TRBJ2-1 and V is TRBV5-6; tentatively, D is TRBD1 (6 bases). This CDR3 comprises 14 residues. Germline CDR1 and CDR2: SGHDT and YYEEEE. DNA for the CDR3: TGTGCCAGCAGCCAAACCAACACGGGACACGAAATGGTCTTC. Translation gives CASSQTNTGHEMVF.

V gene TRBV19 combines with J gene TRBJ2-5, with a tentative D call TRBD1 (5 bases). The J call may be wrong; the DNA end is better matched by TRBJ2-7. Germline values: CDR1 LNHDA, CDR2 SQIVND (reference sequence). This CDR3 has 14 residues. CDR3 in amino acids: CASSVQPDSYEQYF. DNA of the CDR3: TGTGCCAGTAGTGTACAACCCGACAGTTACGAGCAGTACTTC.

The V call is TRBV5-1, the J call TRBJ2-3; 9 bases match TRBD1. Per germline, CDR1 SGHRS and CDR2 YFSETQ. The CDR3 spans 14 residues. J lost 8 bases, V lost 3 bases, and 7 bases had no gene match. The CDR3: CASSSGQGIVTQYF. The CDR3, as DNA: TGCGCCAGCAGCTCGGGACAGGGAATCGTTACGCAGTATTTT.

V is TRBV11-2 and J is TRBJ2-1; 12 positions match TRBD2. This CDR3 comprises 16 residues. CDR1 and CDR2 (germline): SGHAT, FQNNGV. J gave up 8 bases and V 5 bases, and 10 bases lay outside the gene matches. Here the CDR3 reads CASSLRLAGVGYEQFF. The DNA of the CDR3 is TGTGCCAGCAGCCTTAGACTAGCGGGAGTGGGTTATGAGCAGTTCTTC. The whole variable domain, remainder taken from reference TRBV11-2 and TRBJ2-1, is EAGVAQSPRYKIIEKRQSVAFWCNPISGHATLYWYQQILGQGPKLLIQFQNNGVVDDSQLPKDRFSAERLKGVDSTLKIQPAKLEDSAVYLCASSLRLAGVGYEQFFGPGTRLTVL.

The chain joins TRBV11-2 to TRBJ2-7; 9 nucleotides line up with TRBD2. The CDR3 consists of 15 residues. Germline-derived CDR1 and CDR2 are SGHAT and FQNNGV. Germline trimming cut 4 bases from V and 6 bases from J; bases unmatched to any gene: 10. This CDR3 reads CASSSPRTSVGEQYF. The CDR3 DNA reads TGTGCCAGCAGCTCCCCCCGGACTAGCGTTGGCGAGCAGTACTTC. The full variable domain, with the rest looked up from reference TRBV11-2 and TRBJ2-7, is EAGVAQSPRYKIIEKRQSVAFWCNPISGHATLYWYQQILGQGPKLLIQFQNNGVVDDSQLPKDRFSAERLKGVDSTLKIQPAKLEDSAVYLCASSSPRTSVGEQYFGPGTRLTVT.

In its sample, this clone was seen once. CDR3 bases: TGTGCCAGCTCACCTACAGACGGAAACACCATATATTTT. Protein product: CASSPTDGNTIYF. The rearrangement uses TRBV18 and TRBJ1-3; D ambiguous. Germline CDR1 reads KGHSH; CDR2 reads LQKENI. The V and J ends lost 3 bases and 4 bases respectively, with 7 bases between them. The CDR3 covers 13 residues. The entire variable domain, with the rest obtained from reference TRBV18 and TRBJ1-3, is as follows: NAGVMQNPRHLVRRRGQEARLRCSPMKGHSHVYWYRQLPEEGLKFMVYLQKENIIDESGMPKERFSAEFPKEGPSILRIQQVVRGDSAAYFCASSPTDGNTIYFGEGSWLTVV.

Concerning this clone itself: The sample contains more than one DNA sequence encoding this CDR3. The V gene is TRBV7-9, the J gene TRBJ2-5, with 8 bases that match TRBD2. After removal of 5 bases from V and 2 bases from J, the junction contained 10 bases not matched to a gene. Germline-derived CDR1 and CDR2 are SEHNR and FQNEAQ (reference sequence). This CDR3 region has 16 residues. CDR3 DNA: TGTGCCAGCAGCCATCCCATCGCGGGAGGACAAGAGACCCAGTACTTC. This gives the protein CASSHPIAGGQETQYF.

V usage is TRBV4-2 and J usage is TRBJ2-7; 8 nucleotides line up with TRBD2. The trim removed 2 bases at V and 1 base at J, leaving 10 bases unmatched. This CDR3 comprises 17 residues. The germline gives CDR1 LGHNA, CDR2 YNFKEQ. CDR3 nucleotides: TGTGCCAGCAGCCAAAACTCTCGGGGGGGGGCTTCCTACGAGCAGTACTTC. The encoded protein is CASSQNSRGGASYEQYF.

This chain links TRBV6-1 with TRBJ1-5; TRBD1 is a possible D gene (6 bases). The CDR3 is 15 amino acids. The V gene lost 3 bases and the J gene lost 0 bases, with 9 bases spanning the gap. CDR1 and CDR2 from the germline V gene are MNHNS and SASEGT. As DNA, the CDR3 is TGTGCCAGCAGTGATTGGACAGCTAGCAATCAGCCCCAGCATTTT. Translated, it gives CASSDWTASNQPQHF.

The chain carries TRBV9 and TRBJ1-3; D not certain. V was pared by 4 bases and J by 0 bases, with 14 bases between. CDR1 and CDR2 (germline): SGDLS, YYNGEE. The CDR3 is 16 amino acids. The CDR3 nucleotides read TGTGCCAGCAGCTCTCCGGGAGCCCTCTCTGGAAACACCATATATTTT. It codes for CASSSPGALSGNTIYF.

The chain has TRBV4-1 and TRBJ2-5; unclear D gene. V was shortened by 2 bases and J by 4 bases, with 5 bases between the two germline ends. The CDR3 loop spans 12 amino acids. Per the germline V gene, CDR1 is MGHRA and CDR2 is YSYEKL. CDR3 nucleotide sequence: TGCGCCAGCAGCCAACCACTAGAGACCCAGTACTTC. Protein sequence: CASSQPLETQYF.

About this clone: The same CDR3 also results from other DNA sequences found in this sample. This chain joins TRBV30 and TRBJ1-4; no reliable D call. Per germline, CDR1 GTSNPN and CDR2 SVGIG (reference sequence). V was shortened by 0 bases and J by 2 bases, with 7 bases between the two germline ends. There are 14 residues in the CDR3. CDR3 bases: TGTGCCTGGAGTGTTGGAGGGACTAATGAAAAACTGTTTTTT. It yields the protein CAWSVGGTNEKLFF.

This chain joins TRBV5-4 and TRBJ2-2; TRBD2 agrees at 12 bases. Germline assignment: CDR1 SGHNT and CDR2 YYREEE (reference sequence). The CDR3 contains 15 residues. The junction had 2 bases not matched to a gene; V was cut back by 0 bases and J by 8 bases. CDR3 DNA sequence: TGTGCCAGCAGCTTGGTGGGGACTAGCGGGGGGGAGCTGTTTTTT. The encoded protein is CASSLVGTSGGELFF.

V is TRBV6-6 and J is TRBJ1-4; 9 positions match TRBD1. CDR3 size: 15 residues. Germline assignment: CDR1 MNHNY and CDR2 SVGAGI (reference sequence). J gave up 6 bases and V 11 bases, and 13 bases lay outside the gene matches. In DNA, the CDR3 is TGTGCCTCCGAGGGACAGGGACGGGAGTATGAAAAACTGTTTTTT. Residues: CASEGQGREYEKLFF.

The chain links TRBV5-1 to TRBJ1-2; D unresolved. The V gene's germline CDR1 is SGHRS and CDR2 YFSETQ. V dropped 0 bases and J dropped 4 bases, with 13 bases sitting between them. CDR3 length: 15 amino acids. The CDR3 sequence: CASSLEIGGLYGYTF. CDR3 sequence (DNA): TGCGCCAGCAGCTTGGAAATTGGCGGACTCTATGGCTACACCTTC.

This chain joins TRBV7-6 and TRBJ2-6; TRBD2 matches at 7 bases. Per the germline V gene, CDR1 is SGHVS and CDR2 is FNYEAQ. The V and J ends lost 3 bases and 4 bases, in that order; junction bases with no gene match: 9. This CDR3 has 17 residues. This CDR3 reads CASSFQSAGSGANVLTF. CDR3 nucleotides: TGTGCCAGCAGCTTTCAATCAGCGGGATCCGGGGCCAACGTCCTGACTTTC.

The V call is TRBV27, the J call TRBJ2-7; TRBD1 agrees at 8 bases. Trimming removed 4 bases from V and 1 base from J; junction bases left unmatched: 9. The CDR3 is 16 residues long. Germline V gene sequence: CDR1 MNHEY, CDR2 SMNVEV (reference sequence). CDR3 loop: CASSSPTGEVSYEQYF. CDR3 coding DNA: TGTGCCAGCAGTTCCCCGACAGGGGAAGTTTCCTACGAGCAGTACTTC.

Regarding this clone: Other DNA variants within this sample encode the same CDR3. This chain joins TRBV7-8 and TRBJ2-7, with 8 bases lining up with TRBD1. From germline, CDR1 is SGHVS and CDR2 FQNEAQ. This CDR3 comprises 15 residues. With V trimmed by 5 bases and J by 1 base, 7 bases remained unmatched. The CDR3 protein is CASSPRQGPSYEQYF. In nucleotides, the CDR3 is TGTGCCAGCAGCCCGCGACAGGGGCCGTCCTACGAGCAGTACTTC.

The chain is built from TRBV6-5 and TRBJ2-1, with 7 bases that match TRBD1. The CDR3 is 15 amino acids. Per germline, CDR1 MNHEY and CDR2 SVGAGI. V lost 2 bases to trimming and J lost 0 bases; unmatched junction nucleotides: 1. Here the CDR3 reads CASSYEGASYNEQFF. CDR3 coding DNA: TGTGCCAGCAGTTACGAGGGGGCCTCCTACAATGAGCAGTTCTTC.

This chain uses TRBV6-1 with TRBJ1-3; 7 bases fit TRBD1. Germline loops: CDR1 MNHNS, CDR2 SASEGT. Trimming removed 9 bases from V and 0 bases from J; junction bases left unmatched: 8. This CDR3 comprises 15 residues. The CDR3 loop is CASLRTGRSGNTIYF. In DNA, the CDR3 is TGTGCCAGTCTTAGGACAGGCCGCTCTGGAAACACCATATATTTT.

The table lists this clone with a count of one. V usage is TRBV28 and J usage is TRBJ2-5; 8 bases align to TRBD2. With V trimmed by 3 bases and J by 2 bases, 5 bases remained unmatched. Germline V CDR1 and CDR2: MDHEN, SYDVKM. This CDR3 spans 15 amino acids. DNA of the CDR3: TGTGCCAGCAGTTTGAGGCTAGCGGGTCAAGAGACCCAGTACTTC. Its translation is CASSLRLAGQETQYF.

This clone was seen a single time. The rearrangement uses TRBV11-2 and TRBJ1-1, with 7 nucleotides matching TRBD1. The CDR3 spans 13 residues. Per germline, CDR1 SGHAT and CDR2 FQNNGV. Unmatched junction bases numbered 9, after V lost 5 bases and J lost 9 bases. In DNA form, the CDR3 reads TGTGCCAGCAGCCATAGGACAGGCATAAAAGCTTTCTTT. Amino acid sequence: CASSHRTGIKAFF.

This clone is a singleton in its sample. The rearrangement joins TRBV7-2 to TRBJ1-5, with D possibly being TRBD1 (6 bases). The CDR3 extends over 17 amino acids. Trimming removed 5 bases at V and 2 bases at J, with 19 bases between. From germline, CDR1 is SGHTA and CDR2 FQGNSA. The CDR3 region has the DNA TGTGCCAGCAGCCCCTTGTCGTTGGCAGGGGGCAATCAGCCCCAGCATTTT. Translating it yields CASSPLSLAGGNQPQHF. The complete variable domain, with remaining parts taken from reference TRBV7-2 and TRBJ1-5, reads GAGVSQSPSNKVTEKGKDVELRCDPISGHTALYWYRQSLGQGLEFLIYFQGNSAPDKSGLPSDRFSAERTGGSVSTLTIQRTQQEDSAVYLCASSPLSLAGGNQPQHFGDGTRLSIL.